Each of the 8 T cell receptor beta chains below was sequenced from the same sample in a study of long-term antiretroviral therapy in people with HIV (dated 2022 in TCRdb). The immunoSEQ hsTCRB v3.0 assay was used at survey level resolution to sequence the TRB variable region. TCRdb provides this immuneACCESS table in a form limited to in-frame rearrangements. Some clones are lacking; in checked studies, under half of them reflect an unresolved V gene, and why the rest are absent is not known. This sample comprises 23,000 or so clones, approximately 80% of them detected only once. 5% of the sample lies in the top ten. The source material was unsorted PBMCs, sampled 0.3 years after starting antiretroviral therapy. The receptors here all came from a man in his fifties with HIV.

V and J are TRBV2 and TRBJ2-2; 8 bases agree with TRBD1. J gave up 2 bases and V 6 bases, and 11 bases lay outside the gene matches. Germline V gene lookup returns CDR1 SNHLY and CDR2 FYNNEI. The CDR3 has 17 amino acids. CDR3 DNA: TGTGCCAGCAGCCGCACCAGGGGGCCTGGCAACACCGGGGAGCTGTTTTTT. Protein sequence: CASSRTRGPGNTGELFF.

The chain links TRBV9 to TRBJ2-7; the match to TRBD2 covers 9 bases. From germline, CDR1 is SGDLS and CDR2 YYNGEE. This CDR3 region has 16 residues. V was pared by 3 bases and J by 5 bases, with 12 bases of the junction left unmatched. This CDR3 is CASSDRVGGRADEQYF. The DNA for the CDR3 is TGTGCCAGCAGCGACAGGGTCGGCGGGAGGGCGGACGAGCAGTACTTC.

V usage is TRBV5-1 and J usage is TRBJ2-3, with D possibly matching TRBD2 (5 bases). Between the trimmed V and J ends, which lost 3 bases and 6 bases, there was a span of 14 bases. The CDR3 sequence is 14 residues long. From germline, CDR1 is SGHRS and CDR2 YFSETQ. CDR3 amino acids: CASSSGGPEDTQYF. The DNA for the CDR3 is TGCGCCAGCAGCTCCGGAGGACCTGAGGATACGCAGTATTTT.

The V call is TRBV9, the J call TRBJ2-3, with 7 positions matching TRBD1. V was pared by 4 bases and J by 4 bases, with 12 bases of the junction left unmatched. Germline V lookup: CDR1 SGDLS, CDR2 YYNGEE. CDR3 length: 16 residues. The CDR3 DNA is TGTGCCAGCAGCACCCGATCGTCGCAGGGGGCAGATACGCAGTATTTT. This encodes CASSTRSSQGADTQYF.

The rearrangement joins TRBV7-6 to TRBJ1-1; D unclear. CDR1 SGHVS and CDR2 FNYEAQ come from the germline V gene. Trimming stripped 1 base from V and 0 bases from J, with 3 bases between. This CDR3 region has 13 residues. The CDR3 is CASSLELNTEAFF. CDR3 DNA: TGTGCCAGCAGCTTAGAGTTGAACACTGAAGCTTTCTTT.

V and J are TRBV29-1 and TRBJ1-3, with unresolved D. The CDR3 covers 15 residues. V was clipped by 0 bases and J by 0 bases, with 9 bases between them. Germline CDR1 SQVTM, CDR2 ANQGSEA. CDR3 amino acids: CSVEEVSSSGNTIYF. Written as DNA, the CDR3 is TGCAGCGTTGAAGAAGTAAGTAGCTCTGGAAACACCATATATTTT.

The rearrangement links TRBV30 to TRBJ1-1; D is perhaps TRBD1 (5 bases). Germline CDR1 is GTSNPN and CDR2 is SVGIG (reference sequence). V shed 8 bases and J shed 4 bases, with 17 bases lying between them. The CDR3 covers 13 residues. In DNA form, the CDR3 reads TGTGCCCGCGACAGCGAAATGAGCACTGAAGCTTTCTTT. Translation: CARDSEMSTEAFF.

V is TRBV9 and J is TRBJ1-3; D unresolved. V was trimmed by 0 bases and J by 4 bases, leaving 5 bases between them. This CDR3 is 13 amino acids long. CDR1 and CDR2 from the germline V gene are SGDLS and YYNGEE. For the CDR3, the DNA is TGTGCCAGCAGCGTAGAACTCGGAAACACCATATATTTT. This translates into CASSVELGNTIYF.